What follows are 4 T cell receptor beta chains derived from one specimen sequenced in a study of T-cell reconstitution after alpha-beta-depleted transplantation in children. Unique molecular identifiers were incorporated during preparation of the TCRbeta library. MiXCR was run by TCRdb on the PCR reads, yielding one entry per CDR3 protein. Found here are 200,000 to 250,000 distinct CDR3 sequences, around 7.8% of them singletons; the top ten hold nearly 6.5%. This material consisted of PBMCs, mostly from graft donor cells, taken 180 days after TCRalphabeta/CD19-depleted stem cell transplant. The receptors originated from a male patient younger than 18 who had a stem cell transplant for acute lymphoblastic leukemia, so the T cells may come from the graft donor.

At least ten counts were recorded for this clonotype. This chain uses TRBV10-3 with TRBJ2-7, with D possibly being TRBD1 (5 bases). The CDR3 spans 14 residues. V shed 4 bases and J shed 2 bases, with 12 bases lying between them. CDR1 is ENHRY, CDR2 SYGVKD, per germline. CDR3 sequence reads: CAISGQLTTYEQYF. In DNA form, the CDR3 reads TGTGCCATCAGTGGACAGCTTACTACCTACGAGCAGTACTTC.

This clonotype was found many times. The rearrangement links TRBV2 to TRBJ1-2; D is uncertain. CDR1 SNHLY and CDR2 FYNNEI come from the germline V gene. The V end was cut by 6 bases, the J end by 2 bases, with 16 bases between. The CDR3 runs to 15 residues. CDR3 amino acids: CASRQEGGPNYGYTF. CDR3 sequence (DNA): TGTGCCAGCAGGCAAGAAGGAGGGCCGAACTATGGCTACACCTTC. The full variable domain, in which reference TRBV2 and TRBJ1-2 provide the parts outside the CDR3, is EPEVTQTPSHQVTQMGQEVILRCVPISNHLYFYWYRQILGQKVEFLVSFYNNEISEKSEIFDDQFSVERPDGSNFTLKIRSTKLEDSAMYFCASRQEGGPNYGYTFGSGTRLTVV.

The table lists this clonotype with many counts. The rearrangement uses TRBV10-3 and TRBJ2-7, with 8 bases fitting TRBD2. J gave up 3 bases and V 2 bases, and 12 bases lay outside the gene matches. Germline CDR1 reads ENHRY; CDR2 reads SYGVKD. CDR3 length: 17 amino acids. The CDR3 protein is CAISEDRRLANFYEQYF. The CDR3 DNA is TGTGCCATCAGTGAGGATAGACGACTAGCGAACTTCTACGAGCAGTACTTC.

The CDR3 sequence: CSARAITDGNTIYF. The CDR3 DNA reads TGCAGTGCTAGAGCTATCACGGATGGAAACACCATATATTTT. V usage is TRBV20-1 and J usage is TRBJ1-3; D remains unclear. Germline V CDR1 and CDR2: DFQATT, SNEGSKA (reference sequence). There are 14 residues in the CDR3. V was clipped by 1 base and J by 3 bases, with 10 bases between them.